This paragraph covers one T cell receptor beta chain sequence. TCRdb's copy holds only in-frame clones and misses some; the assay was immunoSEQ multiplex PCR. The sample holds around 1.9 million clones; 85% to 95% are singletons and the top ten take more than 1.5%. This sample was taken from a study of shared clonotypes between healthy human individuals. Naive CD8 cells were CD45RO-negative, positively selected for CCR7, excluding terminally differentiated effector memory CD45RA+ cells. CDR1 and CDR2 from the germline V gene are MGHRA and YSYEKL. V dropped 4 bases and J dropped 1 base, with 16 bases sitting between them. The CDR3 has 16 residues.

This TCR was recovered from a man between 18 and 35 years old in good health. Some clones in this sample may be carry-over from other donors' samples. Specimen: naive CD8+ T cells from PBMCs. This rearrangement joins TRBV4-1 to TRBJ1-1; D is undetermined. CDR3 bases: TGCGCCAGCAGCCCACAAGGGTCCGCGGGGAACACTGAAGCTTTCTTT. Protein product: CASSPQGSAGNTEAFF.